The sequence of this T cell receptor beta chain was determined in a study of blood T cell repertoires in COVID-19. With 0 bases removed from V and 6 bases from J, the gap between germline ends came to 12 bases. The germline CDR1 and CDR2 sequences are SGHDT and YYEEEE. This CDR3 is 14 amino acids long. Measured with immunoSEQ multiplex PCR; TCRdb has only the in-frame clones, and not every one. Among over 110,000 clones listed, roughly 87% were seen once. The TCR originated in a man aged 65-85 years with acute or convalescent COVID-19. Sequencing was carried out using peripheral blood. This chain links TRBV5-6 with TRBJ1-2, with D unresolved. The CDR3 loop is CASSLGENLNGYTF. Written as DNA, the CDR3 is TGTGCCAGCAGCTTGGGGGAGAATTTGAATGGCTACACCTTC.